The source of this T cell receptor (beta chain) is a study of cytomegalovirus exposure and HLA in healthy donors. As for the study in general: When 300 to 500 donors were genotyped, roughly 78% of them were found to fall in the Caucasian-associated ancestry cluster.

Findings and caveats of the study: Earlier results showed most TCR beta V segments being productive about 87% or about 30% of the time.

A multiplex PCR was run with 60 Vbeta primers and 13 Jbeta primers. TCRdb's copy holds only in-frame clones and misses some; the assay was immunoSEQ multiplex PCR. The table has fewer than 120,000 clones, approximately 80% seen once; the top ten hold around 2.9%. Regarding this clone: As yet, its antigen is unknown.

Germline V gene lookup returns CDR1 SGHAT and CDR2 FQNNGV. Trimming removed 5 bases from V and 8 bases from J, with 7 bases in between. The CDR3 has 11 residues. Sequencing was done on a sample of PBMCs. The V gene is TRBV11-2, the J gene TRBJ2-1; D not certain. This clonotype was sampled from a woman aged 55 to 70 in good health and CMV-seropositive. CDR3 nucleotides: TGTGCCAGCAGCGCGGCGGATGAGCAGTTCTTC. Encoded protein: CASSAADEQFF.